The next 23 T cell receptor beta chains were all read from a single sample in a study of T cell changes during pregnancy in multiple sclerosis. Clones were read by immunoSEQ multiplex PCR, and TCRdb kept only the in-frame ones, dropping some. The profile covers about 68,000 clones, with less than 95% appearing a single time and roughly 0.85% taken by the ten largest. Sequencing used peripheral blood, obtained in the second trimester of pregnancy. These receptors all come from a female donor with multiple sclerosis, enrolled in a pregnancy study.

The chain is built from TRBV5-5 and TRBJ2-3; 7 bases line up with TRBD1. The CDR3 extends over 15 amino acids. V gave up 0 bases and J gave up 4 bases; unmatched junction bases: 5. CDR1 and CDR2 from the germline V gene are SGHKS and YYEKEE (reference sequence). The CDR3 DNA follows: TGTGCCAGCAGCTTGGTAGCTCAGGGGGCAGATACGCAGTATTTT. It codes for CASSLVAQGADTQYF.

In nucleotides, the CDR3 is TGTGCCAGCAGCACCTCAGGGCCCTTTAATGAAAAACTGTTTTTT. Amino acids: CASSTSGPFNEKLFF. The rearrangement links TRBV21-1 to TRBJ1-4; the table's D gene call, TRBD1, was not cross checked with the DNA. TRBV21-1 is flagged as a pseudogene. The CDR3 runs 15 residues.

DNA for the CDR3: TGCGCCAGCAGCTTGGGGGACAGGGGAGGCGAGCAGTACTTC. Residues: CASSLGDRGGEQYF. The rearrangement links TRBV5-1 to TRBJ2-7, with 10 positions matching TRBD1. Unmatched junction bases numbered 3, after V lost 0 bases and J lost 6 bases. This CDR3 is 14 amino acids long. Germline CDR1 SGHRS, CDR2 YFSETQ.

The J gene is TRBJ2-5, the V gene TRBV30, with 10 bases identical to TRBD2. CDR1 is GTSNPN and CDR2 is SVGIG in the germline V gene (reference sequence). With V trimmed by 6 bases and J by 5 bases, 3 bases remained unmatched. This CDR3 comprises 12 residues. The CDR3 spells CACLAGDETQYF. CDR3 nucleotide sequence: TGTGCCTGTCTAGCGGGGGACGAGACCCAGTACTTC.

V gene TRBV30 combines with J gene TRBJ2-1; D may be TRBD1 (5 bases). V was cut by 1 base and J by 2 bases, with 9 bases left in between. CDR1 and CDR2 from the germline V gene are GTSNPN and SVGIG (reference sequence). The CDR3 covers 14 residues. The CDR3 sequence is CAWSEVGAYNEQFF. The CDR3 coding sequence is TGTGCCTGGAGTGAAGTAGGGGCCTACAATGAGCAGTTCTTC.

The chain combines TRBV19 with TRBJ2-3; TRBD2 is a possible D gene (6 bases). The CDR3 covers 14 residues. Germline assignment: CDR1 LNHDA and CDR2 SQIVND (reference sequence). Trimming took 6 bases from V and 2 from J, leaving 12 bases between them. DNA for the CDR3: TGTGCCAGTAGGGCGGGGAGGAACACAGATACGCAGTATTTT. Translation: CASRAGRNTDTQYF.

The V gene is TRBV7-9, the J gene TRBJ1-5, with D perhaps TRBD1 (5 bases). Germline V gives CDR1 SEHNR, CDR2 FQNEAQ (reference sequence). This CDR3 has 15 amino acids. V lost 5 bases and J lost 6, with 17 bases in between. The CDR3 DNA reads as TGTGCCAGCAGCCCGGACATTTTTGGTAGTCAGCCCCAGCATTTT. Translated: CASSPDIFGSQPQHF.

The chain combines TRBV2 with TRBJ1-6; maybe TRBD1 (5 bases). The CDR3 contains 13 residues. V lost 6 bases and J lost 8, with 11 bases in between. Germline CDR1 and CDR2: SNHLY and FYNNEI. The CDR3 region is CASRMTRDSPLHF. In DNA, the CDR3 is TGTGCCAGCAGGATGACCAGGGATTCACCCCTCCACTTT.

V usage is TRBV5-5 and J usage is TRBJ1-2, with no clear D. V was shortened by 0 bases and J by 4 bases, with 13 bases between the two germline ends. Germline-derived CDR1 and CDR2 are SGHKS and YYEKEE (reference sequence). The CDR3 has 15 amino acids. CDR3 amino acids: CASSLEVGRGYGYTF. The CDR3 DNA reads TGTGCCAGCAGCTTGGAGGTAGGGAGAGGCTATGGCTACACCTTC.

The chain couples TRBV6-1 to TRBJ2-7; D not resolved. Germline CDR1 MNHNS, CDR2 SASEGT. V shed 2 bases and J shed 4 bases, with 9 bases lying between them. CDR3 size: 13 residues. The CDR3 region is CASSESPFYEQYF. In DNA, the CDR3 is TGTGCCAGCAGTGAATCCCCTTTTTACGAGCAGTACTTC.

The CDR3 coding sequence is TGTGCCAGCAGCCCAGGGCAGTATAATGAAAAACTGTTTTTT. This codes for CASSPGQYNEKLFF. The chain joins TRBV7-9 to TRBJ1-4; perhaps TRBD1 as D (5 bases). Germline V lookup: CDR1 SEHNR, CDR2 FQNEAQ (reference sequence). V was clipped by 5 bases and J by 4 bases, with 11 bases between them. This CDR3 comprises 14 residues.

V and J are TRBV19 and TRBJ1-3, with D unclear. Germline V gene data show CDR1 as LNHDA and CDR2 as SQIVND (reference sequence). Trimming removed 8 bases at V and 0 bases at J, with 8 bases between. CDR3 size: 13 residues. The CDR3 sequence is CASRRSSGNTIYF. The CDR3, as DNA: TGTGCCAGTCGTCGTAGCTCTGGAAACACCATATATTTT.

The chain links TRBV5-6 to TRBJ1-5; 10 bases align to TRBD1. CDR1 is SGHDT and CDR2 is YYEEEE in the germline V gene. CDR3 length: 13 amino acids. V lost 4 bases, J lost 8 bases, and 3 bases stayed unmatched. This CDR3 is CASSGDRGEPQHF. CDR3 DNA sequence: TGTGCCAGCAGCGGGGACAGGGGAGAGCCCCAGCATTTT.

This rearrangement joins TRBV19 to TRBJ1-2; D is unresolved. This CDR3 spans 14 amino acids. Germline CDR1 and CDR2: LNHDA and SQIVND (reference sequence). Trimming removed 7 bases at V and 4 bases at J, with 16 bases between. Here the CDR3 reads CASKSGSSAYGYTF. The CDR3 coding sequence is TGTGCCAGTAAATCCGGGTCCTCAGCCTATGGCTACACCTTC.

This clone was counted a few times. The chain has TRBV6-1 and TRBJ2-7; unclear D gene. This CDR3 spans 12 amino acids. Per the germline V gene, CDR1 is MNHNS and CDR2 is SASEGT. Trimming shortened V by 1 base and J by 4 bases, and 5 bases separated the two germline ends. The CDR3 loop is CASSEGQYEQYF. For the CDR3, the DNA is TGTGCCAGCAGTGAAGGGCAATACGAGCAGTACTTC.

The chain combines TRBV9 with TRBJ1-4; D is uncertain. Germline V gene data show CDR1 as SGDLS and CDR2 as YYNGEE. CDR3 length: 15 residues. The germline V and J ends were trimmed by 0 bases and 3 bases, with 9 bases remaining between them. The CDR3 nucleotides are TGTGCCAGCAGCGTAGTGGGAGGATCTAATGAAAAACTGTTTTTT. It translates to CASSVVGGSNEKLFF.

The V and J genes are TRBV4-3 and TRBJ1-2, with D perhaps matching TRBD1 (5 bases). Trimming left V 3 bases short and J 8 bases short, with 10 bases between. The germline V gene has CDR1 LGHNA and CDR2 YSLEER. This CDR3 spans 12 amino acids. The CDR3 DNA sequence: TGCGCCAGCAGCCACCAGGGCTTAGGCTACACCTTC. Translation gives CASSHQGLGYTF.

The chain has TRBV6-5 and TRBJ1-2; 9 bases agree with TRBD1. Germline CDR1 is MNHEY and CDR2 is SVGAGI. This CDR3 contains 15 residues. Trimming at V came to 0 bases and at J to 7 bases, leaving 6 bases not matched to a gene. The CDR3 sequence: CASSYSTGGESGYTF. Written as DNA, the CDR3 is TGTGCCAGCAGTTACTCAACAGGGGGCGAGAGTGGCTACACCTTC.

CDR3 nucleotide sequence: TGTGCCAGCAGCCACCCTAGCGGGGGACAAGAGACCCAGTACTTC. Amino acids: CASSHPSGGQETQYF. The V and J genes are TRBV5-8 and TRBJ2-5, with 10 bases lining up with TRBD2. The CDR3 spans 15 residues. V trimming: 4 bases; J trimming: 2 bases; junction bases outside the gene matches: 5. Germline-derived CDR1 and CDR2 are SGHTS and YDEGEE.

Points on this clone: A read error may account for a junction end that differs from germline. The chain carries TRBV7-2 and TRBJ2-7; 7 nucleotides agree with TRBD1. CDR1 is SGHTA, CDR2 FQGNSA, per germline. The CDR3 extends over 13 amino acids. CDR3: CASSPWGGRTGNF. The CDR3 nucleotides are TGTGCCAGCAGCCCTTGGGGTGGTAGGACAGGTAACTTC.

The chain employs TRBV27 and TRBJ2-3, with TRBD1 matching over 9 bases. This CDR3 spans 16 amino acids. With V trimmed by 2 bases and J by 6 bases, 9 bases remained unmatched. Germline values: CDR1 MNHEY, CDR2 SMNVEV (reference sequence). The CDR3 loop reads CASSLRTGVGGDTQYF. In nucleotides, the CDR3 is TGTGCCAGCAGTTTACGGACAGGGGTTGGAGGGGATACGCAGTATTTT.

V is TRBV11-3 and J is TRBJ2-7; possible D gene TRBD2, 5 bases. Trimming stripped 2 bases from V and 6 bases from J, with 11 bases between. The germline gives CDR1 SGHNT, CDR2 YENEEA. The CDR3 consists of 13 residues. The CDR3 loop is CASSLLSEGEQYF. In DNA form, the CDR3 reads TGTGCCAGCAGCTTACTGTCAGAGGGCGAGCAGTACTTC.

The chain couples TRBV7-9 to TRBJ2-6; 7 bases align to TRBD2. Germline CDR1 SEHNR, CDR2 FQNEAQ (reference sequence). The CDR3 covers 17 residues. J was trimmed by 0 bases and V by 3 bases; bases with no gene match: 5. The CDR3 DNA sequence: TGTGCCAGCAGCTTGGGAGGGGCAGCCTCTGGGGCCAACGTCCTGACTTTC. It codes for CASSLGGAASGANVLTF. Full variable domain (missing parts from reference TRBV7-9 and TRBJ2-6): DTGVSQNPRHKITKRGQNVTFRCDPISEHNRLYWYRQTLGQGPEFLTYFQNEAQLEKSRLLSDRFSAERPKGSFSTLEIQRTEQGDSAMYLCASSLGGAASGANVLTFGAGSRLTVL.